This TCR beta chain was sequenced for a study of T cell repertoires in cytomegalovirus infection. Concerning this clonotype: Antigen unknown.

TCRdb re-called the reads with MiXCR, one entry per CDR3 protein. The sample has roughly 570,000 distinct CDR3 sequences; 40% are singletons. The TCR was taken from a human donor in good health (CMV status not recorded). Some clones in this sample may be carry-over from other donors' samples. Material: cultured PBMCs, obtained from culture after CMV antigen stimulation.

For the CDR3, the DNA is TGTGCCAGCAGCTCAGGATTTAGGTCCTCTGGGGCCAACGTCCTGACTTTC. Its protein product is CASSSGFRSSGANVLTF. This chain links TRBV7-6 with TRBJ2-6; no clear D gene. The V gene's germline CDR1 is SGHVS and CDR2 FNYEAQ. CDR3 size: 17 residues. V gave up 4 bases and J gave up 0 bases, with 13 bases separating them.